A single count supports the clone carrying this T cell receptor beta chain. This record belongs to a study of T cell changes during pregnancy in multiple sclerosis. Clones were sequenced by immunoSEQ multiplex PCR, and TCRdb holds only the in-frame ones, with some missing. The table records 80,000 or so clones, roughly nine tenths of them present only once. The V and J ends lost 3 bases and 5 bases, in that order; junction bases with no gene match: 2. This CDR3 is built from 15 residues. Germline CDR1 and CDR2: MDHEN and SYDVKM. The source of this sequence is a female donor with multiple sclerosis, enrolled in a pregnancy study. The sample consisted of peripheral blood, taken before pregnancy. J is TRBJ2-7 and V is TRBV28; 15 bases are shared with TRBD2. This CDR3 reads CASSFRTSGRDEQYF. Written as DNA, the CDR3 is TGTGCCAGCAGTTTCCGGACTAGCGGGAGGGACGAGCAGTACTTC.